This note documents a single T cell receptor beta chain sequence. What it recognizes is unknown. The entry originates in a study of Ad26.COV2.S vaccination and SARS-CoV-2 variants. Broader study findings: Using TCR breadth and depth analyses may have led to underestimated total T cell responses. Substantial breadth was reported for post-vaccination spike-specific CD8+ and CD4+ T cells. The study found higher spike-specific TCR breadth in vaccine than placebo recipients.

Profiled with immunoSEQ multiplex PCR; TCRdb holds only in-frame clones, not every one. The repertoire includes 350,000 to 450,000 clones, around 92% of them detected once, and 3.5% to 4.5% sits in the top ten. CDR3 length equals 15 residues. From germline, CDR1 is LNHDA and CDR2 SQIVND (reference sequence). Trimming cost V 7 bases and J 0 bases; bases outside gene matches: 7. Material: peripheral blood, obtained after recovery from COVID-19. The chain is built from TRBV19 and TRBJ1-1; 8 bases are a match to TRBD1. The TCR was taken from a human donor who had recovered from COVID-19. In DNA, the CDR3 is TGTGCCAGTACCACGGGACAGGTGATGAACACTGAAGCTTTCTTT. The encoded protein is CASTTGQVMNTEAFF.